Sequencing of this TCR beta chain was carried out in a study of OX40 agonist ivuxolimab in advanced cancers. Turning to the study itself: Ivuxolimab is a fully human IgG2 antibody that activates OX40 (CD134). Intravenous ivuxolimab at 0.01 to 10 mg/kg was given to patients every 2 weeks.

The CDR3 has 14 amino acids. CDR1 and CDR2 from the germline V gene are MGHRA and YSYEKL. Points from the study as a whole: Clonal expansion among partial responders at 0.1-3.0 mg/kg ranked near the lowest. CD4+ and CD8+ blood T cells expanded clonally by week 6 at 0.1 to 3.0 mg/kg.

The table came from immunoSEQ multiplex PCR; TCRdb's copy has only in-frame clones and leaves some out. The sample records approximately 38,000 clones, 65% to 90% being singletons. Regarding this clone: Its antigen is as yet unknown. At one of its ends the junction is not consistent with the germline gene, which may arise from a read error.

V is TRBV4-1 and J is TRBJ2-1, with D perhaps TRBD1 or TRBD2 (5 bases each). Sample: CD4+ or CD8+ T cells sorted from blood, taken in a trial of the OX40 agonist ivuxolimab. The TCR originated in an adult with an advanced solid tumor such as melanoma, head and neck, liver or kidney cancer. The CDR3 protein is CASSKEWGYNEQFF. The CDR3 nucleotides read TGCGCCAGCAGCAAAGAGTGGGGGTACAATGAGCAGTTCTTC.